The rows below give T cell receptor beta chains drawn from one sample of a study of blood T cell repertoires in COVID-19. Sequenced by immunoSEQ multiplex PCR; TCRdb stores in-frame clones only, minus some. The data show tens of thousands of clones, approximately 81% seen once. The sample consisted of peripheral blood. The receptors stem from a man over 45 with active or convalescent COVID-19. CDR3s include the opening cysteine and the closing phenylalanine or tryptophan.

j_gene: TRBJ1-1; len: 15; v_gene: TRBV18; CDR3aa: CASSVNPGQNTEAFF
j_gene: TRBJ1-5; len: 17; v_gene: TRBV10-3; CDR3aa: CAISESESGGFYQPQHF
j_gene: TRBJ1-1; len: 14; v_gene: TRBV9; CDR3aa: CASSVAGGQGLAFF
j_gene: TRBJ2-1; len: 15; v_gene: TRBV6-5; CDR3aa: CASSASGRAVNEQFF
j_gene: TRBJ1-2; len: 14; v_gene: TRBV18; CDR3aa: CASSPGQGAGGYTF
j_gene: TRBJ2-4; len: 15; v_gene: TRBV2; CDR3aa: CASRAGGTTKNIQYF
j_gene: TRBJ2-2; len: 14; v_gene: TRBV19; CDR3aa: CASSRGGLGGELFF
j_gene: TRBJ2-3; len: 14; v_gene: TRBV18; CDR3aa: CASSPQSSTDTQYF
j_gene: TRBJ1-2; len: 13; v_gene: TRBV12-3/TRBV12-4; CDR3aa: CASSIDRGSGYTF
j_gene: TRBJ1-4; len: 13; v_gene: TRBV29-1; CDR3aa: CSVGDTKGEKLFF
j_gene: TRBJ1-5; len: 13; v_gene: TRBV12-5; CDR3aa: CASGLSINQPQHF
j_gene: TRBJ1-2; len: 14; v_gene: TRBV11-3; CDR3aa: CASSLVRQGYGYTF
j_gene: TRBJ2-3; len: 13; v_gene: TRBV28; CDR3aa: CASRLGGGDTQYF
j_gene: TRBJ1-1; len: 13; v_gene: TRBV5-4; CDR3aa: CASSTRMNTEAFF
j_gene: TRBJ1-5; len: 14; v_gene: TRBV27; CDR3aa: CASSVRPGNQPQHF
j_gene: TRBJ1-5; len: 15; v_gene: TRBV7-2; CDR3aa: CASSLQGDANQPQHF
j_gene: TRBJ2-7; len: 14; v_gene: TRBV10-2; CDR3aa: CASSSDASSYEQYF
j_gene: TRBJ1-5; len: 15; v_gene: TRBV27; CDR3aa: CASSLSGEFNQPQHF
j_gene: TRBJ2-5; len: 15; v_gene: TRBV5-1; CDR3aa: CASSPGTSGGETQYF
j_gene: TRBJ2-1; len: 17; v_gene: TRBV7-6; CDR3aa: CASSLEASGISYNEQFF
j_gene: TRBJ1-2; len: 14; v_gene: TRBV15; CDR3aa: CATSRVGQNYGYTF
j_gene: TRBJ1-1; len: 15; v_gene: TRBV6-5; CDR3aa: CASSYQQGANTEAFF
j_gene: TRBJ2-3; len: 18; v_gene: TRBV7-3; CDR3aa: CASSLGYRLAGGRDTQYF
j_gene: TRBJ1-4; len: 13; v_gene: TRBV7-9; CDR3aa: CASSEDRGEKLFF
j_gene: TRBJ2-1; len: 16; v_gene: TRBV9; CDR3aa: CASSVGGGSSYNEQFF
j_gene: TRBJ2-7; len: 13; v_gene: TRBV28; CDR3aa: CATAPGGSYEQYF
j_gene: TRBJ2-3; len: 16; v_gene: TRBV11-3; CDR3aa: CASSLMGTIITDTQYF
j_gene: TRBJ2-2; len: 15; v_gene: TRBV5-1; CDR3aa: CASSSRAQRPGELFF
j_gene: TRBJ2-1; len: 13; v_gene: TRBV9; CDR3aa: CASSVGHDNEQFF
j_gene: TRBJ2-7; len: 13; v_gene: TRBV29-1; CDR3aa: CSISPGGSYEQYF
j_gene: TRBJ1-5; len: 15; v_gene: TRBV5-5; CDR3aa: CASSNPTGGNQPQHF
j_gene: TRBJ2-2; len: 16; v_gene: TRBV2; CDR3aa: CASRRSSGKGTGELFF
j_gene: TRBJ1-4; len: 16; v_gene: TRBV2; CDR3aa: CASSGQAVATNEKLFF
j_gene: TRBJ1-5; len: 13; v_gene: TRBV28; CDR3aa: CASSYRGMQPQHF
j_gene: TRBJ1-2; len: 11; v_gene: TRBV5-1; CDR3aa: CASGGSEGYTF
j_gene: TRBJ1-1; len: 15; v_gene: TRBV27; CDR3aa: CASSLSPGGNTEAFF
j_gene: TRBJ1-5; len: 15; v_gene: TRBV30; CDR3aa: CAWTSGQGSNQPQHF
j_gene: TRBJ1-1; len: 12; v_gene: TRBV7-6; CDR3aa: CASRGPYTEAFF
j_gene: TRBJ1-2; len: 15; v_gene: TRBV7-2; CDR3aa: CASSLFKEGIYGYTF
j_gene: TRBJ1-1; len: 15; v_gene: TRBV9; CDR3aa: CASSGILRDGTEAFF
j_gene: TRBJ1-6; len: 14; v_gene: TRBV5-1; CDR3aa: CASSLDRGHSPLHF
j_gene: TRBJ1-5; len: 17; v_gene: TRBV7-2; CDR3aa: CASSLDWWGLEEQPQHF
j_gene: TRBJ1-2; len: 12; v_gene: TRBV19; CDR3aa: CASSIQGDGYTF
j_gene: TRBJ1-2; len: 15; v_gene: TRBV2; CDR3aa: CASSLTSGDSYGYTF
j_gene: TRBJ2-1; len: 13; v_gene: TRBV6-5; CDR3aa: CASRTGGGGEQFF
j_gene: TRBJ2-7; len: 12; v_gene: TRBV30; CDR3aa: CAWSVSLLEQYF
j_gene: TRBJ1-6; len: 15; v_gene: TRBV5-6; CDR3aa: CASSLAGAYNSPLHF
j_gene: TRBJ1-1; len: 17; v_gene: TRBV28; CDR3aa: CASSLPLDRESVTEAFF
j_gene: TRBJ2-7; len: 14; v_gene: TRBV23-1; CDR3aa: CASMGTLEIYEQYF
j_gene: TRBJ2-5; len: 17; v_gene: TRBV5-1; CDR3aa: CASSWGLAGGYQETQYF
j_gene: TRBJ1-2; len: 16; v_gene: TRBV5-1; CDR3aa: CASSHGGGHLFSGYTF
j_gene: TRBJ2-5; len: 13; v_gene: TRBV2; CDR3aa: CASRGLADETQYF
j_gene: TRBJ1-6; len: 17; v_gene: TRBV4-1; CDR3aa: CASSQGDRSSYNSPLHF
j_gene: TRBJ2-1; len: 13; v_gene: TRBV5-1; CDR3aa: CASSPDAGRFQFF
j_gene: TRBJ2-2; len: 14; v_gene: TRBV30; CDR3aa: CAWNGGPITGELFF